This TCR beta chain was identified during a study of Graves' ophthalmopathy and Graves' hyperthyroidism. The TCR beta CDR3 regions underwent amplification from RNA transcripts. HTBI-primed first-round RT-PCR preceded second-round multiplex PCR. MiXCR, applied by TCRdb to the multiplex PCR reads, yields one record per CDR3 protein. Of 300,000 or so distinct CDR3 sequences listed, about 17% were seen once; the top ten hold approximately 13%. This clonotype was detected many times. V shed 0 bases and J shed 2 bases, with 12 bases lying between them. Germline V lookup: CDR1 SGHRS, CDR2 YFSETQ. This CDR3 is built from 16 residues.

Sequenced material: peripheral blood. The chain has TRBV5-1 and TRBJ1-5; D is perhaps TRBD1 (5 bases). The TCR originated in an adult man with Graves' ophthalmopathy. CDR3 sequence reads: CASSLAGGDGNQPQHF. Here the CDR3 DNA reads TGCGCCAGCAGCTTGGCCGGGGGAGACGGCAATCAGCCCCAGCATTTT.